This TCR beta chain stems from a study of the immune and genomic landscape of osteosarcoma (dated by TCRdb to about 2020). About the full investigation: The overall cohort comprised more than 40 pediatric and adult patients with high-grade osteosarcoma, with a median age at diagnosis of approximately 27 years (range about 5-90). A couple of samples from the same tumor site were contributed by each of a few patients. In the overall cohort, about 57% of patients were male, and approximately 80% had localized disease at diagnosis. The osteosarcoma immunogenomic landscape was characterized by integrating TCR sequencing results with transcriptome, protein array and immunostaining data. The cohort was enriched for poor-risk disease, as unfavorable pathologic response to standard therapy was shown in 73% of the cohort and roughly 70% of the cohort were deceased. The goal of the study was to explain why immune checkpoint inhibitors show limited clinical activity in osteosarcoma. The study profiled osteosarcoma specimens with whole genome, RNA and T-cell receptor sequencing plus immunohistochemistry and reverse phase protein arrays to define immunogenic potential.

TCR beta chain CDR3 regions were immunosequenced with the ImmunoSEQ Assay (Adaptive Biotechnologies). In the paper's pipeline: TCRB rearrangements, read counts, read proportions and gene usage were exported through the ImmunoSEQ Analyzer platform. Using productive rearrangements, T-cell clonality was calculated as 1 minus Pielou's evenness. In the clonal space homeostasis analysis, clonotypes were binned as rare, small, medium, large or hyperexpanded (0.01 to 1 of the repertoire). TCR productive clonality was compared across immune clusters C1, C2 and C3 using the Wilcoxon rank sum test. Not all clones reach the TCRdb copy of this immuneACCESS table, which keeps in-frame sequences only. Checked studies attribute under half of the gap to unresolved V genes and leave the rest unexplained. The V and J calls and clone size are taken from that table; D and trimming were inferred from the DNA. Here the sample has some 750 clones; about 70% occur a single time. Of the sample, 36% falls within the top ten clones.

Concerning this clone itself: The target of this receptor is not known. No much larger clone exists at a distance of one base, and base qualities are not known.

Summary of the overall study and its limitations: Clonality benchmarks were derived from external normal skin and healthy peripheral blood data rather than from matched normal tissue. Overall, productive TCR clonality was low, with a mean of 0.09 and a maximum of 0.3, which suggests limited clonal expansion of T cells. Sample size was not determined by any statistical method, because osteosarcoma is rare and all possible samples were collected. Higher TCR productive clonality was observed in the immune-hot C3 cluster than in the cold C1 cluster, although TCR productive clonality remained low overall. In five cases, the repertoire was dominated by a single hyperexpanded clone, and fewer than 100 T-cell clonotypes were detected in all five cases. Along with the frozen tumor specimens, matched blood was collected from just a couple of patients.

Specimens were post-treatment primary, local recurrence and metastasis tumors from poor-prognosis patients. The metastasis specimens consisted of frozen osteosarcoma lung metastases that had been resected. The junction shows trimming of 2 bases on V and 4 bases on J, plus 14 bases between the germline ends. Including cysteine and phenylalanine, the CDR3 has 15 amino acids. The sequence is cut down to CDR3 DNA, 45 bases in frame from base 1. The germline V gene supplies CDR1 MRHNA and CDR2 SNTAGT. The chain uses TRBV6-4 and TRBJ1-2; TRBD1 is perhaps the D gene, given 6 matching bases. The sequencing input was metastatic tumor tissue from the lung. Sample cell subset or site, as interpreted from the label and publication: lung metastasis of osteosarcoma. This TCR was recovered from a boy aged 5-17 years with osteosarcoma. The age is the age at diagnosis. The nucleotide sequence reads TGTGCCAGCAGTGACGGCCTGGGGGACACCTATGGCTACACCTTC. It translates to CASSDGLGDTYGYTF.